These 10 T cell receptor beta chains were sequenced from one sample in a study of T cells in Graves' hyperthyroidism and ophthalmopathy. RNA transcripts were the template for amplifying TCR beta CDR3 regions. The HTBI primer set served for first-round RT-PCR of the TCR CDR3. TCRdb reanalysed the multiplex PCR reads using MiXCR and keeps one entry per CDR3 protein. The table has fewer than 550,000 distinct CDR3 sequences, 15% to 19% seen once. Sequenced material: blood. Every receptor here comes from a woman aged 18-29 years with Graves' hyperthyroidism.

The V and J genes are TRBV20-1 and TRBJ2-1, with 10 bases matching TRBD2. This CDR3 contains 17 residues. Per germline, CDR1 DFQATT and CDR2 SNEGSKA (reference sequence). Losses at the gene ends were 3 bases for V and 5 bases for J; bases not matched to a gene: 13. This CDR3 reads CSARGTEQRGGHNEQFF. The CDR3 DNA sequence: TGCAGTGCTAGGGGGACAGAGCAGCGGGGGGGCCACAATGAGCAGTTCTTC.

The V gene is TRBV5-5, the J gene TRBJ2-7, with D possibly matching TRBD2 (6 bases). The CDR3 loop spans 14 amino acids. Germline CDR1 is SGHKS and CDR2 is YYEKEE (reference sequence). V was cut by 4 bases and J by 3 bases, with 14 bases left in between. The CDR3 spells CASSPGDLNYEQYF. CDR3 coding DNA: TGTGCCAGCAGCCCGGGGGACCTCAACTACGAGCAGTACTTC.

The rearrangement links TRBV5-8 to TRBJ1-4; 8 bases are a match to TRBD1. Trimming at V came to 4 bases and at J to 7 bases, leaving 6 bases not matched to a gene. CDR1 is SGHTS, CDR2 YDEGEE, per germline. The CDR3 has 14 residues. The CDR3 here is CASSKDRVVEKLFF. DNA for the CDR3: TGTGCCAGCAGCAAGGACAGGGTTGTTGAAAAACTGTTTTTT.

With respect to this clonotype: A clone one base away is much larger, so this may be a read error. The rearrangement joins TRBV5-1 to TRBJ1-5; 8 bases agree with TRBD1. Trimming took 3 bases from V and 4 from J; bases not matched to a gene: 6. CDR1 is SGHRS and CDR2 is YFSETQ in the germline V gene. This CDR3 contains 15 residues. CDR3 residues: CASSWAGGGNQPQHF. CDR3 in DNA: TGCGCCAGCAGCTGGGCAGGGGGCGGGAATCAGCCCCAGCATTTT.

This clonotype was detected ten times or more. The chain carries TRBV7-2 and TRBJ1-1; D unclear. The CDR3 contains 11 residues. The germline V gene has CDR1 SGHTA and CDR2 FQGNSA. The V end was cut by 6 bases, the J end by 10 bases, with 12 bases between. Here the CDR3 DNA reads TGTGCCAGCAGTGCGGGATTTGGAGCTTTCTTT. This sequence encodes CASSAGFGAFF.

This clonotype was recorded at least ten times. This rearrangement joins TRBV7-9 to TRBJ2-3; D remains ambiguous. Germline CDR1 SEHNR, CDR2 FQNEAQ (reference sequence). Between the trimmed V and J ends, which lost 2 bases and 0 bases, there was a span of 6 bases. This CDR3 spans 14 amino acids. The chain's CDR3 is CASSLQSSTDTQYF. The CDR3 DNA is TGTGCCAGCAGCTTACAGTCGAGCACAGATACGCAGTATTTT.

This clonotype was seen repeatedly, ten times or more. V and J are TRBV5-1 and TRBJ2-1; D gene unclear. The germline CDR1 and CDR2 sequences are SGHRS and YFSETQ. This CDR3 has 12 amino acids. Trimming took off 1 base at V and 6 bases at J, with 5 bases between the two ends. The CDR3 here is CASSLTANEQFF. CDR3 DNA sequence: TGCGCCAGCAGCTTGACAGCCAATGAGCAGTTCTTC.

This clonotype was picked up one time. The V call is TRBV20-1, the J call TRBJ2-5, with D tentatively TRBD1 (6 bases). V was shortened by 4 bases and J by 3 bases, with 15 bases between the two germline ends. The CDR3 covers 14 residues. Germline CDR1 and CDR2: DFQATT and SNEGSKA (reference sequence). The CDR3 DNA reads TGCAGTGCTATTTACGTTCCAGGGGAAGAGACCCAGTACTTC. Its translation is CSAIYVPGEETQYF.

This clonotype came up many times. The gene calls are TRBV12-3 or TRBV12-4 and TRBJ2-7; 7 nucleotides line up with TRBD1. This CDR3 is built from 16 residues. V dropped 5 bases and J dropped 3; count of bases not matched to a gene: 13. The DNA of the CDR3 is TGTGCCAGCAGTCCTGGAACGGGACAGAGCTTCTACGAGCAGTACTTC. Translated, it gives CASSPGTGQSFYEQYF.

This chain joins TRBV5-4 and TRBJ2-5; 7 bases map to TRBD1. V lost 4 bases to trimming and J lost 1 base; unmatched junction nucleotides: 4. In germline, CDR1 is SGHNT, CDR2 YYREEE (reference sequence). CDR3 size: 14 residues. The CDR3 DNA reads as TGTGCCAGCAGCCCGGGACAGACCCAAGAGACCCAGTACTTC. Encoded protein: CASSPGQTQETQYF.